This T cell receptor beta chain emerged from a study of Ad26.COV2.S vaccination and SARS-CoV-2 variants. The germline V gene encodes CDR1 MDHEN and CDR2 SYDVKM. The length of the CDR3 is 17 residues. V was cut by 7 bases and J by 8 bases, with 27 bases left in between. Here immunoSEQ multiplex PCR was the method, and the copy in TCRdb shows in-frame clones only, minus some. The profile shows some 400,000 clones, roughly 90% of them singletons. The treatment denotes: 15 to 20 received Ad26.COV2.S at low or high dose, single or two shots; 5 received placebo; per-sample allocation not given. Samples analyzed were those drawn on day 63 after the first vaccine or placebo injection. The shot given was an Ad26 vector that makes Wuhan-strain SARS-CoV-2 spike.

The sequencing used peripheral blood, collected in a trial of Ad26.COV2.S vaccine versus placebo. The clonotype was recovered from a person aged 18 to 65 who received the Ad26.COV2.S COVID-19 vaccine or a placebo. The chain carries TRBV28 and TRBJ2-1; the D gene could be TRBD1 or TRBD2 (6 bases each). CDR3 DNA sequence: TGTGCCAGCAAAAGTTGGGGTGGATTGGGGGGCTCGGATGAGCAGTTCTTC. Its translation is CASKSWGGLGGSDEQFF.